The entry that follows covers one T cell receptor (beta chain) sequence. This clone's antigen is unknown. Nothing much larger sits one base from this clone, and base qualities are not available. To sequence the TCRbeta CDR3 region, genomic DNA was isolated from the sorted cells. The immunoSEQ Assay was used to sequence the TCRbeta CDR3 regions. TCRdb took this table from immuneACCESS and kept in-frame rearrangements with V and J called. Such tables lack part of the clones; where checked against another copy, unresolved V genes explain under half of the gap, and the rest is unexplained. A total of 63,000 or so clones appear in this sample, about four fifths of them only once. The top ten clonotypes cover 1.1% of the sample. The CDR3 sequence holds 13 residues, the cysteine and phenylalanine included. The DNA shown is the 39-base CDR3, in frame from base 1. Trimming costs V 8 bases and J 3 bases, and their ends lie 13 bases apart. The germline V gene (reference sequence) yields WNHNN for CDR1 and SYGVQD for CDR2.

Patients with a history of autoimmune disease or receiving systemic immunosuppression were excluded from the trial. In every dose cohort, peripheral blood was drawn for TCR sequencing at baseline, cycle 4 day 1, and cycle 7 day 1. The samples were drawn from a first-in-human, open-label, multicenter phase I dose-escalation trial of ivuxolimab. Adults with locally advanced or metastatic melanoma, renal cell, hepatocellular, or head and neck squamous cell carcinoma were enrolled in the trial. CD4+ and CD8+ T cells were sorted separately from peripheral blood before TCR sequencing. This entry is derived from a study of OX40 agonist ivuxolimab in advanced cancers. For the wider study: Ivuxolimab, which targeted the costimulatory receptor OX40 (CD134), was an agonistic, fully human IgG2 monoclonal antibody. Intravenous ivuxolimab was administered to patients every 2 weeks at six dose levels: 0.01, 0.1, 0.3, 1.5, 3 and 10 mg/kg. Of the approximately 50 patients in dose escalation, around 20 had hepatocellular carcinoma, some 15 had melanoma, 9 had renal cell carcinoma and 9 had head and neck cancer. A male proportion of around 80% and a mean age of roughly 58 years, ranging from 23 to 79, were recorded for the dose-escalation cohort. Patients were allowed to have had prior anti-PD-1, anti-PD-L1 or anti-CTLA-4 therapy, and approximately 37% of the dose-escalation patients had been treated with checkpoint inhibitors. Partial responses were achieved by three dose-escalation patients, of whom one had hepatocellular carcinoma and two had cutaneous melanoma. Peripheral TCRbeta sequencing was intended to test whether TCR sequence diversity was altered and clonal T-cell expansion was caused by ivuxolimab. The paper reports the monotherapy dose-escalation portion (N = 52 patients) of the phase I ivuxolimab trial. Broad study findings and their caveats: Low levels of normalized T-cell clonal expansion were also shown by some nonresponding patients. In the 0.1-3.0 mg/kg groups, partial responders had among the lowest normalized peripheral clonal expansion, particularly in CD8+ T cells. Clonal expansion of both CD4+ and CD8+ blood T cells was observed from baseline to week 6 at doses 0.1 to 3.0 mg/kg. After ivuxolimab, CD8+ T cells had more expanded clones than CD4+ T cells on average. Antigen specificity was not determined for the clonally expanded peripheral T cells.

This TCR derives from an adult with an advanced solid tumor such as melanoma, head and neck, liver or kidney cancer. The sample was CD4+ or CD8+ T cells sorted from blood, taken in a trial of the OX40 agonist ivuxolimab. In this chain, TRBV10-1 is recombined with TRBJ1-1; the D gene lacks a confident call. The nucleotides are TGCGCCAGCGGAGGAGATGGGGACACTGAAGCTTTCTTT. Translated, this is CASGGDGDTEAFF.